Each of the 32 T cell receptor beta chains below was sequenced from the same sample in a study of blood T cells in healthy people across ages. The authors ran a second PCR of roughly 7 to 11 cycles using a sample-barcoded 5' primer and a J-beta primer mix. TCRdb reprocessed the 5' RACE reads via MiXCR and lists one record per CDR3 protein. Seen here are 1.5 million to 2 million distinct CDR3 sequences, 49% observed once, and the top ten hold approximately 2.1%. What was sequenced was blood. Source of these receptors: a woman aged 40 to 50 in good health.

The chain combines TRBV24-1 with TRBJ2-7; TRBD1 matches at 9 bases. The CDR3 is 15 amino acids. V trimming: 4 bases; J trimming: 1 base; junction bases outside the gene matches: 4. Germline V gene data show CDR1 as KGHDR and CDR2 as SFDVKD. CDR3 DNA: TGTGCCACCAGTGACCGGACAGGGGAGTCCTACGAGCAGTACTTC. Translation: CATSDRTGESYEQYF.

This clonotype was seen just once. The V gene is TRBV12-3 or TRBV12-4, the J gene TRBJ2-7, with 8 positions matching TRBD1. V lost 2 bases and J lost 2; bases outside the gene matches: 5. This CDR3 has 15 residues. The CDR3 loop is CASSLRDRPPYEQYF. CDR3 nucleotides: TGTGCCAGCAGTTTACGGGACAGGCCTCCCTACGAGCAGTACTTC.

This chain connects TRBV7-2 to TRBJ1-6; possible D gene TRBD1, 6 bases. Germline CDR1 and CDR2: SGHTA and FQGNSA. The length of the CDR3 is 18 residues. With 0 bases removed from V and 0 bases from J, the gap between germline ends came to 12 bases. CDR3 loop: CASSLARQVRSYNSPLHF. In DNA form, the CDR3 reads TGTGCCAGCAGCTTAGCCAGACAGGTCCGCTCCTATAATTCACCCCTCCACTTT.

This rearrangement joins TRBV12-3 or TRBV12-4 to TRBJ2-7; weak D call: TRBD2 (6 bases). The CDR3 extends over 15 amino acids. The germline V and J ends were trimmed by 5 bases and 2 bases, with 16 bases remaining between them. The CDR3 DNA sequence: TGTGCCAGCAGTCAGACTAGAGCAGCAACCTACGAGCAGTACTTC. Encoded protein: CASSQTRAATYEQYF.

The chain recombines TRBV10-3 with TRBJ1-2, with D possibly TRBD1 on 6 matching bases. The CDR3 runs to 15 residues. Between the trimmed V and J ends, which lost 7 bases and 2 bases, there was a span of 17 bases. Germline CDR1 and CDR2: ENHRY and SYGVKD. The CDR3: CAITLGHQLNYGYTF. In DNA, the CDR3 is TGTGCCATCACCTTGGGACACCAGTTAAACTATGGCTACACCTTC.

This clonotype was detected only a few times. The chain is built from TRBV15 and TRBJ1-2; D not certain. This CDR3 region has 11 residues. Trimming took off 3 bases at V and 8 bases at J, with 7 bases between the two ends. CDR1 LNHNV and CDR2 YYDKDF come from the germline V gene (reference sequence). CDR3 bases: TGTGCCACCAGCAGTATGAGCGGCTACACCTTC. Its protein is CATSSMSGYTF.

The CDR3 DNA sequence: TGTGCCAGCAGTTTTGATGGCGGGGGACCTTACAATGAGCAGTTCTTC. Encoded protein: CASSFDGGGPYNEQFF. The chain links TRBV28 to TRBJ2-1; 7 bases map to TRBD2. The CDR3 covers 16 residues. J gave up 4 bases and V 3 bases, and 9 bases lay outside the gene matches. Per the germline V gene, CDR1 is MDHEN and CDR2 is SYDVKM. Together with reference TRBV28 and TRBJ2-1, the CDR3 gives the full variable domain: DVKVTQSSRYLVKRTGEKVFLECVQDMDHENMFWYRQDPGLGLRLIYFSYDVKMKEKGDIPEGYSVSREKKERFSLILESASTNQTSMYLCASSFDGGGPYNEQFFGPGTRLTVL.

The chain has TRBV7-2 and TRBJ2-1; D is unresolved. Deletions cut 3 bases from V and 7 bases from J, with 16 bases between. Germline V gene lookup returns CDR1 SGHTA and CDR2 FQGNSA. This CDR3 is built from 15 residues. The CDR3 sequence: CASSFFGVMVNEQFF. As DNA, the CDR3 is TGTGCCAGCAGCTTTTTCGGAGTGATGGTTAATGAGCAGTTCTTC.

J is TRBJ2-1 and V is TRBV9; TRBD1 is a possible D gene (6 bases). V was pared by 3 bases and J by 6 bases, with 13 bases between. CDR3 length equals 14 residues. The germline V gene encodes CDR1 SGDLS and CDR2 YYNGEE. CDR3 nucleotides: TGTGCCAGCAGCGCGCGGCTAGGGGGCAATGAGCAGTTCTTC. This sequence encodes CASSARLGGNEQFF.

The CDR3 nucleotides read TGTGCCACCAGTGACCGGGACAGCCCTCGACGGGAGACCCAGTACTTC. Amino acids: CATSDRDSPRRETQYF. The genes are TRBV24-1 and TRBJ2-5; TRBD1 aligns across 7 bases. This CDR3 contains 16 residues. J lost 5 bases, V lost 4 bases, and 12 bases had no gene match. CDR1 is KGHDR, CDR2 SFDVKD, per germline.

This clonotype has just a few counts. The chain employs TRBV20-1 and TRBJ2-7, with 9 bases aligning to TRBD1. The CDR3 is 16 amino acids. Trimming cost V 1 base and J 7 bases; bases outside gene matches: 14. CDR1 and CDR2 (germline): DFQATT, SNEGSKA (reference sequence). The CDR3 sequence: CSARGHLQGAVREQYF. In DNA, the CDR3 is TGCAGTGCTAGAGGCCACCTACAGGGGGCCGTTCGTGAGCAGTACTTC.

The rearrangement links TRBV6-6 to TRBJ1-5; D possibly corresponds to TRBD1 (6 bases). V dropped 4 bases and J dropped 7 bases, with 17 bases sitting between them. Germline CDR1 is MNHNY and CDR2 is SVGAGI (reference sequence). The CDR3 runs to 15 residues. CDR3: CASSFPGVERQPQHF. The CDR3, as DNA: TGTGCCAGCAGTTTCCCAGGGGTGGAGAGGCAGCCCCAGCATTTT.

This clonotype appeared a single time. The V gene is TRBV20-1, the J gene TRBJ1-1; D is unresolved. The CDR3 is made up of 13 amino acids. Germline CDR1 reads DFQATT; CDR2 reads SNEGSKA (reference sequence). The V gene lost 0 bases and the J gene lost 0 bases, with 5 bases spanning the gap. CDR3 DNA: TGCAGTGCTAGAGATCTAGTGAACACTGAAGCTTTCTTT. Encoded protein: CSARDLVNTEAFF.

This chain links TRBV7-3 with TRBJ2-3; D is perhaps TRBD2 (7 bases). The V gene lost 5 bases and the J gene lost 2 bases, with 17 bases spanning the gap. Germline V CDR1 and CDR2: SGHTA, FQGTGA. This CDR3 spans 16 amino acids. The CDR3 region is CASSPFGGGYTDTQYF. DNA of the CDR3: TGTGCCAGCAGCCCCTTTGGGGGGGGCTACACAGATACGCAGTATTTT.

V and J are TRBV10-3 and TRBJ2-4; D perhaps matches TRBD2 (6 bases). The J call may be faulty, since TRBJ2-7 better matches the DNA end. The V gene's germline CDR1 is ENHRY and CDR2 SYGVKD. This CDR3 comprises 15 residues. The CDR3 sequence is CAISDPRDSPYEQYF. CDR3 nucleotides: TGTGCCATCAGTGATCCCCGGGACTCGCCCTACGAGCAGTACTTC.

V gene TRBV5-1 combines with J gene TRBJ2-2; D is ambiguous. Trimming took off 5 bases at V and 6 bases at J, with 8 bases between the two ends. CDR1 is SGHRS, CDR2 YFSETQ, per germline. This CDR3 has 12 amino acids. The CDR3 is CASSRISGELFF. CDR3 in DNA: TGCGCCAGCAGTAGAATCTCCGGGGAGCTGTTTTTT.

This chain joins TRBV6-5 and TRBJ2-1; D gene ambiguous. The CDR3 is 15 amino acids. The germline CDR1 and CDR2 sequences are MNHEY and SVGAGI. Trimming took 2 bases from V and 12 from J, leaving 20 bases between them. The CDR3 loop is CASSYTQVFPGGQFF. CDR3 DNA: TGTGCCAGCAGTTACACCCAGGTTTTCCCTGGCGGGCAGTTCTTC.

As concerns this clonotype: One end of the junction fails to match germline, which may point to a read error. For the CDR3, the DNA is TGTGCCAGCAGTTCGACAGCTACGCAGTATTTT. Translated: CASSSTATQYF. V is TRBV12-3 or TRBV12-4 and J is TRBJ2-3; the D gene is possibly TRBD1 (5 bases). CDR3 length equals 11 residues.

This clonotype has more than one count but fewer than ten. The chain recombines TRBV4-1 with TRBJ2-5, with TRBD1 identical over 7 bases. Germline V CDR1 and CDR2: MGHRA, YSYEKL. Unmatched junction bases numbered 12, after V lost 6 bases and J lost 2 bases. The CDR3 spans 16 residues. CDR3 bases: TGCGCCAGCAGTCGCCTATGGACAGGACCACAAGAGACCCAGTACTTC. It yields the protein CASSRLWTGPQETQYF.

The rearrangement joins TRBV5-4 to TRBJ2-6; D not certain. The CDR3 spans 16 residues. V lost 0 bases and J lost 3, with 10 bases in between. CDR1 SGHNT and CDR2 YYREEE come from the germline V gene (reference sequence). Here the CDR3 reads CASSLGWGSGANVLTF. CDR3 nucleotides: TGTGCCAGCAGCTTGGGATGGGGTAGTGGGGCCAACGTCCTGACTTTC.

This chain joins TRBV10-2 and TRBJ1-5; a weak D match, TRBD1 (5 bases). The CDR3 runs to 13 residues. V was trimmed by 10 bases and J by 0 bases, leaving 10 bases between them. CDR1 and CDR2 from the germline V gene are WSHSY and SAAADI. CDR3 region: CATTGDSNQPQHF. CDR3 in DNA: TGCGCCACTACAGGTGATAGCAATCAGCCCCAGCATTTT.

CDR3 residues: CASSDRGLGQYF. For the CDR3, the DNA is TGTGCCAGCAGTGACAGGGGGTTGGGGCAGTACTTC. J is TRBJ2-7 and V is TRBV6-1; 7 bases align to TRBD1. The CDR3 has 12 residues. Germline values: CDR1 MNHNS, CDR2 SASEGT. V was pared by 3 bases and J by 9 bases, with 5 bases of the junction left unmatched.

This chain's CDR3 is CASSPNRALAKNIQYF. CDR3 in DNA: TGTGCCAGCAGCCCAAACAGGGCCTTAGCCAAAAACATTCAGTACTTC. The chain recombines TRBV13 with TRBJ2-4; the D gene is possibly TRBD1 (6 bases). The CDR3 is made up of 16 amino acids. Trimming cost V 5 bases and J 0 bases, with 14 bases left between them. The V gene's germline CDR1 is PRHDT and CDR2 FYEKMQ (reference sequence).

CDR3 in DNA: TGTGCCAGCAGCCTCCGCAGCTGGAGTCCTGAAGCTTTCTTT. Its protein product is CASSLRSWSPEAFF. The rearrangement joins TRBV7-9 to TRBJ1-1; D is undetermined. Germline V gene lookup returns CDR1 SEHNR and CDR2 FQNEAQ (reference sequence). Trimming left V 5 bases short and J 6 bases short, with 16 bases between. The CDR3 length is 14 residues.

The chain uses TRBV12-3 or TRBV12-4 and TRBJ2-3; the match to TRBD2 covers 10 bases. V shed 4 bases, J shed 5 bases, and the junction held 6 bases outside the gene matches. This CDR3 contains 15 residues. DNA of the CDR3: TGTGCCAGCAGTTCTTTCGCTAGCGGGGGAGATACGCAGTATTTT. Amino acid sequence: CASSSFASGGDTQYF.

This clonotype was counted only a few times. The gene calls are TRBV20-1 and TRBJ1-2; 7 nucleotides match TRBD1. The trim removed 0 bases at V and 7 bases at J, leaving 17 bases unmatched. Per the germline V gene, CDR1 is DFQATT and CDR2 is SNEGSKA (reference sequence). This CDR3 has 17 amino acids. In nucleotides, the CDR3 is TGCAGTGCTAGAGATCTGGGGTCCCCAGGGGGTATCTCTGGCTACACCTTC. Translating gives CSARDLGSPGGISGYTF.

This clonotype was recorded a few times. The chain is built from TRBV20-1 and TRBJ2-5; 9 bases are shared with TRBD1. The CDR3 extends over 13 amino acids. Per germline, CDR1 DFQATT and CDR2 SNEGSKA (reference sequence). V trimming: 5 bases; J trimming: 4 bases; junction bases outside the gene matches: 5. CDR3 amino acids: CSAPGQGIETQYF. CDR3 DNA: TGCAGTGCTCCGGGACAGGGAATAGAGACCCAGTACTTC.

About this clonotype itself: A junction end diverges from the germline sequence, so it may reflect a read error. V gene TRBV10-3 combines with J gene TRBJ2-1; 11 bases map to TRBD2. The germline gives CDR1 ENHRY, CDR2 SYGVKD. The CDR3 loop spans 14 amino acids. DNA for the CDR3: TGTGCCGTCAGCCTAGCGGGGGGACACAATGAGCAGTTCTTC. It specifies CAVSLAGGHNEQFF.

Only a few counts were recorded for this clonotype. The chain is built from TRBV29-1 and TRBJ2-3; weak D call: TRBD1 (5 bases). The CDR3 totals 14 residues. The V gene lost 1 base and the J gene lost 8 bases, with 16 bases spanning the gap. Germline V gene data show CDR1 as SQVTM and CDR2 as ANQGSEA. As DNA, the CDR3 is TGCAGCGTTGAAGTGACCAGGGTTAGAGGTACGCAGTATTTT. Translating gives CSVEVTRVRGTQYF.

A few counts support this clonotype. The chain joins TRBV7-2 to TRBJ2-2; D uncertain. The CDR3 runs 13 residues. From germline, CDR1 is SGHTA and CDR2 FQGNSA. Between the trimmed V and J ends, which lost 3 bases and 4 bases, there was a span of 6 bases. The CDR3: CASSFTGTGELFF. CDR3 nucleotides: TGTGCCAGCAGCTTTACTGGCACCGGGGAGCTGTTTTTT.

To note about this clonotype: It may be a read error: a sequence one base away is much more abundant. V is TRBV5-6 and J is TRBJ2-5, with 10 bases lining up with TRBD1. The end of the DNA aligns better with TRBJ2-7, so the J call may be wrong. Germline V gene sequence: CDR1 SGHDT, CDR2 YYEEEE. The CDR3 spans 13 residues. The CDR3 DNA reads TGTGCCAGCCTGCGGACAGGGGGGCACGAGCAGTACTTC. Translating it yields CASLRTGGHEQYF.

The CDR3 loop is CSVEKGGPYNEQFF. The CDR3 nucleotides read TGCAGCGTTGAAAAGGGTGGCCCTTACAATGAGCAGTTCTTC. The rearrangement links TRBV29-1 to TRBJ2-1; D unclear. V was clipped by 2 bases and J by 4 bases, with 12 bases between them. CDR3 length: 14 residues. CDR1 SQVTM and CDR2 ANQGSEA come from the germline V gene.